The table lists the clone carrying this T cell receptor (beta chain) with many counts. The CDR3 covers 13 residues. Germline CDR1 is MNHEY and CDR2 is SVGEGT. With 8 bases clipped from V and 3 bases from J, the junction kept 2 bases outside the gene matches. This sample's time point: after trial treatment. The treatment was: LDRT plus nivolumab, ipilimumab, low-dose cyclophosphamide and aspirin (RACIN trial). Donors, who were enrolled in a single-arm phase I dose-escalation trial, received nivolumab, ipilimumab, aspirin, low-dose cyclophosphamide and low-dose radiotherapy. Eligibility was restricted to patients presenting with advanced solid tumors that lacked tumor-infiltrating lymphocytes. The sample originates from a study of low-dose radiotherapy and immunotherapy resistance in tumors. Background on the study: While receiving nivolumab 240 mg every two weeks, patients also received ipilimumab 1 mg/kg every six weeks, both intravenously. A dose of 300 mg of oral aspirin was taken by patients daily for four cycles from cycle 1 day 1.

Alpha and beta chains were covered, as first-strand cDNA relied on TRAV- and TRBV-specific primers. The TCRs were subjected to amplification over 20 PCR cycles employing a constant-region primer in conjunction with a V-primer adapter. TCRdb analysed the reads with MiXCR anew, one entry per CDR3 protein. The sample consists of just over 90,000 distinct CDR3 sequences, 20% to 25% of them appearing once. This receptor was taken from a female donor with ovarian cancer. The sequenced sample was PBMCs, obtained after low-dose radiotherapy plus immunotherapy. V is TRBV6-2 or TRBV6-3 and J is TRBJ2-3; 10 bases align to TRBD2. CDR3 residues: CASGLAETDTQYF. In DNA form, the CDR3 reads TGTGCCAGCGGACTAGCGGAGACAGATACGCAGTATTTT.